The subject of this entry is one T cell receptor (beta chain). Libraries were prepared by immunoSEQ multiplex PCR; TCRdb keeps only in-frame clonotypes and omits some of them. The top ten clones hold 0.55% to 0.75% of a sample with about 410,000 clones, around 90% of them seen once. The cohort comprised adults aged roughly 18 to 95 years residing in 20 to 30 US areas. This entry is derived from a study of blood T cell repertoires in COVID-19. This CDR3 contains 13 residues. CDR1 is SGHTA and CDR2 is FQGNSA in the germline V gene. Trimming took 6 bases from V and 4 from J, leaving 10 bases between them.

Sequencing was performed on PBMCs or T cells enriched from blood (not recorded which). The TCR originated in a man younger than 35 who had recovered from COVID-19. The chain recombines TRBV7-2 with TRBJ1-3; tentatively, D is TRBD1 (5 bases). The CDR3 bases are TGTGCCAGCAGGTGGGGACTCGGAAACACCATATATTTT. This gives the protein CASRWGLGNTIYF.